These 24 T cell receptor beta chains were all obtained from the same sample, sequenced in a study of tumor and adjacent non-tumor tissue in lung cancer. RNA was extracted from bulk tissue without any cell sorting. This non-tumor lung sample came from over 3 cm beyond the tumor edge. A modified ARM-PCR protocol with three rounds of nested PCR amplified TCRbeta. TCRdb re-analysed the multiplex PCR reads in MiXCR, keeping a single row per CDR3 protein. The sample lists roughly 70,000 distinct CDR3 sequences; roughly 70% were seen once. The specimen sequenced was distant non-tumor lung tissue. These receptor sequences come from a woman in her fifties or sixties with non-small cell lung cancer.

As regards this clonotype: This CDR3 fails to terminate in the conserved phenylalanine or tryptophan, so it likely reflects a read error. This chain joins TRBV20-1 and TRBJ2-5, with 8 bases aligning to TRBD2. Germline loops: CDR1 DFQATT, CDR2 SNEGSKA (reference sequence). J was trimmed by 2 bases and V by 7 bases; bases with no gene match: 15. This CDR3 spans 16 amino acids. CDR3 in amino acids: CSGVGGGRRGQETQYI. In DNA, the CDR3 is TGCAGTGGGGTTGGCGGGGGGCGTCGAGGGCAAGAGACCCAGTACATC.

This clonotype was counted only a few times. Since no conserved phenylalanine or tryptophan closes the CDR3, a read error is the likely cause. The chain employs TRBV29-1 and TRBJ2-5, with D perhaps matching TRBD2 (5 bases). V was pared by 8 bases and J by 4 bases, with 17 bases between. This CDR3 comprises 13 residues. Per germline, CDR1 SQVTM and CDR2 ANQGSEA. CDR3 in DNA: TGCAGCCTGCGTGTAAGCGGCGGAGAGACCCAGTACTCC. Its protein product is CSLRVSGGETQYS.

This clonotype was seen a handful of times. This chain connects TRBV21-1 to TRBJ2-2; the table's TRBD1 call for D was not verified on the DNA. TRBV21-1 is a pseudogene segment. The CDR3 runs to 16 residues. The CDR3 loop reads CASTSQTGANTGELFF. The CDR3 DNA reads TGTGCCAGCACTTCACAGACAGGGGCGAACACCGGGGAGCTGTTTTTT.

A remark on this clonotype: A read error may be the cause here, since a much bigger clone is one base away. The V call is TRBV5-6, the J call TRBJ2-3, with TRBD1 identical over 9 bases. V gave up 4 bases and J gave up 1 base; unmatched junction bases: 10. The CDR3 has 17 residues. Germline V gene sequence: CDR1 SGHDT, CDR2 YYEEEE. The DNA for the CDR3 is TGTGCCAGCAGCCGTTTAACAGGGGGCGGGTGCACAGATACGCAGTATTTT. Translated: CASSRLTGGGCTDTQYF.

J is TRBJ2-1 and V is TRBV20-1, with D possibly being TRBD1 (6 bases). The germline gives CDR1 DFQATT, CDR2 SNEGSKA (reference sequence). The CDR3 totals 14 residues. Trimming removed 5 bases from V and 8 bases from J, with 19 bases in between. CDR3 region: CSASGTRISDEQFF. Written as DNA, the CDR3 is TGCAGTGCTTCCGGGACACGGATATCCGATGAGCAGTTCTTC.

Worth noting for this clonotype: This could be a read error, since a much larger clone is one nucleotide away. V and J are TRBV12-3 or TRBV12-4 and TRBJ2-7; TRBD2 agrees at 8 bases. CDR3 length: 14 amino acids. J was trimmed by 3 bases and V by 4 bases; bases with no gene match: 5. The CDR3 reads CASSSGLVDYEQYF. The CDR3 nucleotides are TGTGCCAGCAGTTCGGGACTAGTGGACTACGAGCAGTACTTC.

Details on this clonotype: Sequence at one end of the junction differs from germline and may be a read error. V usage is TRBV4-1 and J usage is TRBJ1-1; weak D call: TRBD1 (6 bases). The length of the CDR3 is 16 residues. Germline V gene data show CDR1 as MGHRA and CDR2 as YSYEKL. The CDR3 protein is CASNQDPYRANTEAFF. The CDR3 DNA is TGCGCCAGCAACCAAGATCCTTACAGGGCGAACACTGAAGCCTTCTTT.

As to this clonotype: This CDR3 is missing its conserved last phenylalanine or tryptophan, likely due to a read error. The chain is built from TRBV11-2 and TRBJ2-7; D is perhaps TRBD1 (6 bases). This CDR3 has 14 residues. Germline CDR1 SGHAT, CDR2 FQNNGV. The CDR3 DNA is TGTACCAGCAGCTTAAACAGGGATGGTATCGAGCAGTACTCC. Protein sequence: CTSSLNRDGIEQYS.

To note about this clonotype: A much larger clone differs by one base, so this may be a read error. The V call is TRBV6-5, the J call TRBJ1-2, with D uncertain. The germline V gene has CDR1 MNHEY and CDR2 SVGAGI. CDR3 length equals 14 residues. V was shortened by 1 base and J by 0 bases, with 6 bases between the two germline ends. The CDR3 coding sequence is TGTGCCAGCAGTTACTGCGGCACTAACTATGGCTACACCTTC. Translation gives CASSYCGTNYGYTF.

This clonotype occurred a few times. One junction end does not reproduce the germline sequence, and a read error may be involved. The chain couples TRBV6-1 to TRBJ2-5; TRBD1 might be the D (6 bases). Germline values: CDR1 MNHNS, CDR2 SASEGT. This CDR3 spans 15 amino acids. The CDR3 region has the DNA TGCCCCAGCAACCGGGACACTCGTAGAGGAGAGACCCAGTACTTC. Its protein product is CPSNRDTRRGETQYF.

With regard to this clonotype: No conserved phenylalanine or tryptophan is present at the end of the CDR3, so a read error is the likely explanation. The V call is TRBV11-1, the J call TRBJ2-7, with a possible D match to TRBD1 (5 bases). Looked up from germline, CDR1 is SGHAT and CDR2 is FQDESV (reference sequence). The CDR3 contains 16 residues. V lost 5 bases to trimming and J lost 5 bases, with 22 bases between them. CDR3 region: CASSPHSNTGRDEQYL. DNA for the CDR3: TGTGCCAGCAGCCCTCATAGCAACACAGGTCGGGACGAGCAGTACTTA.

The rearrangement uses TRBV20-1 and TRBJ2-1; D possibly corresponds to TRBD2 (6 bases). Trimming left V 6 bases short and J 12 bases short, with 27 bases between. Germline V gene lookup returns CDR1 DFQATT and CDR2 SNEGSKA (reference sequence). CDR3 length: 15 amino acids. The CDR3 coding sequence is TGCAGTGCCGGTGAAGGTCCGACTAGACGTGATGGGCAGTTCTTC. It translates to CSAGEGPTRRDGQFF.

For this clonotype: The junction departs from germline at one end; a sequencing error may be responsible. This chain connects TRBV28 to TRBJ2-7; tentative D call: TRBD2 (6 bases). Germline CDR1 and CDR2: MDHEN and SYDVKM. The CDR3 consists of 15 residues. The CDR3 protein is CASQSLSGATYEQYF. The CDR3, as DNA: TGTGCCAGCCAAAGCCTATCGGGAGCGACCTACGAGCAATACTTC. The whole variable domain, filled in from reference TRBV28 and TRBJ2-7, reads DVKVTQSSRYLVKRTGEKVFLECVQDMDHENMFWYRQDPGLGLRLIYFSYDVKMKEKGDIPEGYSVSREKKERFSLILESASTNQTSMYLCASQSLSGATYEQYFGPGTRLTVT.

A note on this clonotype: Germline is not matched at one junction end, which may reflect a read error. This rearrangement joins TRBV28 to TRBJ2-2, with a weak D call TRBD2 (5 bases). Per germline, CDR1 MDHEN and CDR2 SYDVKM. The CDR3 covers 15 residues. CDR3 sequence (DNA): TGTGCCAGCAGTTTAAGGTTGACTCGCACCGGGGAGCAGTTTTTT. Translated, it gives CASSLRLTRTGEQFF.

The rearrangement joins TRBV6-2 or TRBV6-3 to TRBJ2-1, with D unresolved. In germline, CDR1 is MNHEY, CDR2 SVGEGT. V lost 6 bases, J lost 7 bases, and 13 bases lay in between. This CDR3 comprises 13 residues. Here the CDR3 reads CASRQDSKNEQFF. CDR3 DNA sequence: TGTGCCAGCAGGCAGGATAGTAAGAATGAGCAGTTCTTC.

Note on this clonotype: The germline gene is not matched at one end of the junction; a read error may be the cause. The chain joins TRBV6-2 or TRBV6-3 to TRBJ2-7; D unclear. Looked up from germline, CDR1 is MNHEY and CDR2 is SVGEGT. There are 13 residues in the CDR3. CDR3 coding DNA: TGTGCCAGCAACTCGCTATTTTCCTACGAGCAGTATTTC. This translates into CASNSLFSYEQYF.

There are a few counts of this clonotype. A read error may account for a junction end that differs from germline. This chain links TRBV12-3 or TRBV12-4 with TRBJ1-5, with 9 bases lining up with TRBD1. The length of the CDR3 is 14 residues. The CDR3 here is CASSDTGGNQSQHF. The CDR3 nucleotides are TGTGCCAGCAGCGATACAGGGGGCAATCAGTCCCAGCATTTT.

A word on this clonotype: One junction end does not reproduce the germline sequence, and a read error may be involved. The J gene is TRBJ2-1, the V gene TRBV6-1; unclear D gene. The germline CDR1 and CDR2 sequences are MNHNS and SASEGT. The CDR3 spans 15 residues. CDR3 protein: CASCEGGAPGNEQFF. Written as DNA, the CDR3 is TGTGCCAGCTGTGAAGGTGGCGCACCGGGCAATGAGCAGTTCTTC.

This clonotype came up a few times. The chain is built from TRBV5-1 and TRBJ1-1, with TRBD1 identical over 9 bases. The J segment lost 1 base and the V segment lost 0 bases, leaving 19 bases of the junction unmatched. Germline values: CDR1 SGHRS, CDR2 YFSETQ. This CDR3 spans 21 amino acids. The CDR3 loop is CASSLEPLGGQGNWWNTEAFF. Here the CDR3 DNA reads TGCGCCAGCAGCTTGGAACCCCTTGGGGGACAGGGTAATTGGTGGAACACTGAAGCTTTCTTT.

This clonotype is a singleton in its sample. This chain joins TRBV11-2 and TRBJ2-3; D unclear. The CDR3 contains 15 residues. Germline assignment: CDR1 SGHAT and CDR2 FQNNGV. Trimming stripped 8 bases from V and 4 bases from J, with 19 bases between. For the CDR3, the DNA is TGTGCCAGCTACTTGGGGAACCAGAAGTCAGATACGCAGTATTTT. This sequence encodes CASYLGNQKSDTQYF.

Details on this clonotype: A read error may account for a junction end that differs from germline. V gene TRBV4-1 combines with J gene TRBJ2-1, with TRBD1 matching 9 bases. CDR1 is MGHRA, CDR2 YSYEKL, per germline. The CDR3 has 17 residues. In DNA form, the CDR3 reads TGTGCCAACAGTCATTCCGGACAGGGGATACACTACGATGAGCAGTTCTTC. Translating it yields CANSHSGQGIHYDEQFF.

V and J are TRBV28 and TRBJ2-5; D unclear. The V gene's germline CDR1 is MDHEN and CDR2 SYDVKM. Trimming took off 5 bases at V and 5 bases at J, with 15 bases between the two ends. This CDR3 region has 14 residues. CDR3 sequence reads: CASSGSLGMETQYF. The CDR3 region has the DNA TGTGCCAGCAGTGGCAGTCTAGGCATGGAGACCCAGTACTTC.

Regarding this clonotype: Germline and junction disagree at one end, which may indicate a read error. V is TRBV20-1 and J is TRBJ2-1; 7 bases map to TRBD1. CDR1 is DFQATT, CDR2 SNEGSKA, per germline (reference sequence). This CDR3 is built from 15 residues. The CDR3 is CRATYIGQAYSEQFF. The CDR3 coding sequence is TGCCGTGCTACCTATATTGGACAGGCCTACAGTGAGCAGTTCTTC.

This clonotype was observed many times. This chain connects TRBV4-1 to TRBJ2-7; D is perhaps TRBD1 (6 bases). The CDR3 is 13 residues long. Germline assignment: CDR1 MGHRA and CDR2 YSYEKL. V was clipped by 4 bases and J by 6 bases, with 13 bases between them. The CDR3 region is CASSRSTGSEQYF. In nucleotides, the CDR3 is TGCGCCAGCAGCCGATCCACAGGGAGCGAGCAGTACTTC.